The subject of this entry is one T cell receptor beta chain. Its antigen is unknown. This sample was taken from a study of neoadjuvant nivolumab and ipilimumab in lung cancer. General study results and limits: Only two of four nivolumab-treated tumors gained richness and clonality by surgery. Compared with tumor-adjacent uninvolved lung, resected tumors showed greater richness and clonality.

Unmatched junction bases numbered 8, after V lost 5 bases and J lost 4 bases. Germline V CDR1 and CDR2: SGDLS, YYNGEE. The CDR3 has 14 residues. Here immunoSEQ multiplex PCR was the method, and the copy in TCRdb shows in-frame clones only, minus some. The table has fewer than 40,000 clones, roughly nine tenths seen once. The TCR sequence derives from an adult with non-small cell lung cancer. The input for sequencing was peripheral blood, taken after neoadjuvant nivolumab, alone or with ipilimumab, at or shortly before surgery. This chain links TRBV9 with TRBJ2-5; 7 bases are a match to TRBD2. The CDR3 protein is CASSRGGGGETQYF. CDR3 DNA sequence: TGTGCCAGCAGTCGCGGGGGAGGAGGAGAGACCCAGTACTTC.